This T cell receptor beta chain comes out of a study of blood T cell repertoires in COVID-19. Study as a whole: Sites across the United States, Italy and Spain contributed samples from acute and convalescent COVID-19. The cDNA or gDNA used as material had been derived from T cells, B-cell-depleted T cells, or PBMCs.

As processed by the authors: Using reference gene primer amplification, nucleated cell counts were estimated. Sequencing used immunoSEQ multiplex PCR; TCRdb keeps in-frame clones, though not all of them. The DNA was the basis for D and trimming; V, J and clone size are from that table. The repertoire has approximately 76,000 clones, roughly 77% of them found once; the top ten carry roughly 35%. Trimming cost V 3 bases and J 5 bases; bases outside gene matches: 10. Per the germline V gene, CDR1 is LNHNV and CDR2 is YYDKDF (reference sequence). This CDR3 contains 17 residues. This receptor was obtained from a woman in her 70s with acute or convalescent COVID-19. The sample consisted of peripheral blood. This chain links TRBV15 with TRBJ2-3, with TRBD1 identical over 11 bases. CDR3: CATSRGGGQGAIDTQYF. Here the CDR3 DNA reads TGTGCCACCAGCAGGGGCGGCGGACAGGGGGCGATAGATACGCAGTATTTT.